This T cell receptor (beta chain) was recorded in a study of T cells in Graves' hyperthyroidism and ophthalmopathy. This clonotype was seen repeatedly, ten times or more. Using RNA transcripts as the source, TCR beta CDR3 regions were amplified. The primer set for the first-round RT-PCR of the TCR CDR3 was HTBI. TCRdb re-derived calls from the multiplex PCR reads in MiXCR, one entry per CDR3 protein. The sample holds hundreds of thousands of distinct CDR3 sequences, about a sixth seen once. Germline V gives CDR1 DFQATT, CDR2 SNEGSKA (reference sequence). The CDR3 has 16 amino acids. Trimming cost V 3 bases and J 2 bases, with 17 bases left between them.

J is TRBJ1-5 and V is TRBV20-1; D not resolved. The sequence was obtained from a woman aged 35 to 49 with Graves' ophthalmopathy. The sample consisted of blood. The CDR3 is CSASRSRGGGNQPQHF. The CDR3 nucleotides are TGCAGTGCTAGCCGTAGCCGCGGCGGGGGCAATCAGCCCCAGCATTTT.